This T cell receptor beta chain was found in a study of T cell responses to AZD1222 COVID-19 vaccine. General study points: Among the donors, most were white British and more were female, and clonal diversity was possibly underestimated. The number of AZD1222 recipients seropositive at baseline was only five or six. The breadth and depth of Spike-specific TCRs increased once two AZD1222 doses had been given. Repertoires were obtained solely post-peak T cell response.

The CDR3 covers 15 residues. J lost 6 bases, V lost 3 bases, and 6 bases had no gene match. CDR1 is MNHNS, CDR2 SASEGT, per germline. As concerns this clone: Its antigen is unknown.

Only in-frame clones appear in the TCRdb table, and some are missing; sequencing was by immunoSEQ multiplex PCR. The sample consists of about 54,000 clones, around nine tenths of them appearing once. The source was peripheral blood, collected on day 0 of AZD1222 vaccination. This sequence was found in an adult in good health. The chain is built from TRBV6-1 and TRBJ1-2; TRBD1 agrees at 11 bases. The CDR3 protein is CASSEPGQGDNGYTF. The CDR3 coding sequence is TGTGCCAGCAGTGAGCCGGGACAGGGGGATAATGGCTACACCTTC.